The present T cell receptor beta chain was sequenced within a study of blood T cells in healthy people across ages. The germline V gene encodes CDR1 GTSNPN and CDR2 SVGIG (reference sequence). V shed 4 bases and J 8 bases; nucleotides not matched to a gene: 8. The CDR3 totals 14 residues. On this clonotype itself: As yet, its antigen is unknown.

For the second PCR, which ran for roughly 7 to 11 cycles, a sample-barcoded 5' primer and a J-beta primer mix were used. Via MiXCR, TCRdb re-called the 5' RACE reads, giving one row per CDR3 protein. The profile covers about 680,000 distinct CDR3 sequences, with around 48% appearing a single time and around a third taken by the ten largest. Study-wide points: Long-lived donors exceeded aged donors in naive CD4+ cells and diversity.

Sequencing was carried out using blood. This receptor was taken from a woman aged 55-75 years in good health. V is TRBV30 and J is TRBJ1-6; 7 bases align to TRBD1. The CDR3 sequence is CAWNPTGAYSPLHF. As DNA, the CDR3 is TGTGCCTGGAATCCCACAGGGGCGTATTCACCCCTCCACTTT. Full variable domain (remainder filled in from reference TRBV30 and TRBJ1-6): SQTIHQWPATLVQPVGSPLSLECTVEGTSNPNLYWYRQAAGRGLQLLFYSVGIGQISSEVPQNLSASRPQDRQFILSSKKLLLSDSGFYLCAWNPTGAYSPLHFGNGTRLTVT.